What follows is one TCR beta chain and its context. Its antigen is as yet unknown. The PCR had 60 Vbeta and 13 Jbeta primers. Assay: immunoSEQ multiplex PCR; the TCRdb copy retains only in-frame clones and omits some. The sample holds roughly 90,000 clones, around 85% seen once. Trimming removed 1 base at V and 3 bases at J, with 7 bases between. The CDR3 contains 14 residues. Germline CDR1 reads SEHNR; CDR2 reads FQNEAQ (reference sequence). The sample is drawn from a study of cytomegalovirus exposure and HLA in healthy donors. Study-wide background: The early release's HLA-typed donors yielded roughly 85 million unique TCRs.

Findings and caveats of the study: Most TCR sequences showed up rarely, but some public TCRs showed up in many donors. An ancestry cluster, one associated with Asian ancestry, reportedly showed fewer N-insertions than the roughly 610-donor mean in a later analysis.

The sequence came from a man between 18 and 29 years old in good health and CMV-seronegative. The chain couples TRBV7-9 to TRBJ2-1; D is undetermined. Source material: PBMCs. CDR3 in DNA: TGTGCCAGCAGCTTAGTCTCCTACTACAATGAGCAGTTCTTC. Protein: CASSLVSYYNEQFF.